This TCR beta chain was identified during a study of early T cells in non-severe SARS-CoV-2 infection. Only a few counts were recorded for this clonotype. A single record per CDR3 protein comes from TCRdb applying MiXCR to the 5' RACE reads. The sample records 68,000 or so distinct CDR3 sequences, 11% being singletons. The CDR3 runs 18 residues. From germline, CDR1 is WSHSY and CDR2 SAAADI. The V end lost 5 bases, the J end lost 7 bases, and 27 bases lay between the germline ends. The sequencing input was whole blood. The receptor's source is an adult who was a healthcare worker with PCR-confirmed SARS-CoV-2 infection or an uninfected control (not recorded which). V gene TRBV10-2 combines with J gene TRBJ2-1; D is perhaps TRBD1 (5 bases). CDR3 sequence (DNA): TGCGCCAGCAGTTTGGCTCACCCGTGGGGCCCGCCGGAGAATGAGCAGTTCTTC. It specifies CASSLAHPWGPPENEQFF.